This is a list of T cell receptor beta chains from one sample in a study of cytomegalovirus exposure and HLA in healthy donors. Profiling relied on immunoSEQ multiplex PCR, and the TCRdb table lists in-frame clones only, not all of them. This sample contains just over 40,000 clones. Sequencing was done on a sample of PBMCs. All receptors come from a man in his thirties or forties in good health and CMV-seronegative. The CDR3 runs from the conserved cysteine through the conserved F or W. Each record gives: V gene, J gene, CDR3 protein.

V: TRBV9; J: TRBJ1-6; CDR3: CASSVDRGQNNSPLHF
V: TRBV2; J: TRBJ1-3; CDR3: CASSEYGRNTIYF
V: TRBV9; J: TRBJ2-5; CDR3: CASSTPAEKLETQYF
V: TRBV6-5; J: TRBJ2-7; CDR3: CASSSTQGKVLHEQYF
V: TRBV11-2; J: TRBJ1-6; CDR3: CAAGGKDNSPLHF
V: TRBV6-5; J: TRBJ2-7; CDR3: CASSSSGRLSSYEQYF
V: TRBV5-6; J: TRBJ1-5; CDR3: CASSRNGQGNQPQHF
V: TRBV15; J: TRBJ2-6; CDR3: CATSSHRGRNGANVLTF
V: TRBV25-1; J: TRBJ1-4; CDR3: CASSEPTSEESTNEKLFF
V: TRBV5-4; J: TRBJ2-2; CDR3: CASSPAGPANTGELFF